These 22 T cell receptor beta chains were sequenced from one sample in a study of brain T cells in children with intractable seizures. Time point of the sample: blood from clinic visit 5 months post-surgery; TSC patient then seizure free. Method: immunoSEQ multiplex PCR; TCRdb's copy keeps in-frame clones and lacks some. Of about 340,000 clones detected, over 90% appear once; the ten largest clones hold under 7%. Sequencing used peripheral blood, obtained less than 6 months after surgery. The source is a boy younger than two with tuberous sclerosis and intractable seizures.

The chain combines TRBV5-4 with TRBJ2-7; TRBD1 matches 11 bases. Germline V gene sequence: CDR1 SGHNT, CDR2 YYREEE (reference sequence). J lost 3 bases, V lost 3 bases, and 2 bases had no gene match. The CDR3 totals 14 residues. The CDR3 nucleotides read TGTGCCAGCAGCTGGGGACAGGGGGACTACGAGCAGTACTTC. This sequence encodes CASSWGQGDYEQYF.

The rearrangement joins TRBV19 to TRBJ2-7; D tentatively reads TRBD1 or TRBD2 (5 bases each). The germline V gene encodes CDR1 LNHDA and CDR2 SQIVND (reference sequence). Between the trimmed V and J ends, which lost 6 bases and 7 bases, there was a span of 10 bases. This CDR3 contains 11 residues. The CDR3 DNA sequence: TGTGCCAGTAGGAATTGGGGGGAGCAGTACTTC. Residues: CASRNWGEQYF.

The sample holds one count of this clone. This chain joins TRBV6-1 and TRBJ1-2; unclear D gene. Germline CDR1 MNHNS, CDR2 SASEGT. Trimming stripped 2 bases from V and 3 bases from J, with 7 bases between. The CDR3 covers 13 residues. CDR3 DNA: TGTGCCAGCAGTGAATTTGAGGACTATGGCTACACCTTC. It is translated as CASSEFEDYGYTF.

J is TRBJ1-6 and V is TRBV21-1. TRBV21-1 is a pseudogene segment. The CDR3 spans 13 residues. The CDR3 sequence is CASSNTNPTGGPF. The CDR3 coding sequence is TGTGCCAGCAGCAATACAAACCCCACGGGCGGCCCCTTT.

The rearrangement links TRBV19 to TRBJ1-4, with no clear D. V lost 5 bases, J lost 8 bases, and 18 bases lay in between. This CDR3 contains 15 residues. Germline lookup yields CDR1 LNHDA and CDR2 SQIVND (reference sequence). The CDR3 sequence: CASSPTGGLMEKLFF. In DNA, the CDR3 is TGTGCCAGTAGTCCGACGGGTGGCCTCATGGAAAAACTGTTTTTT.

The V call is TRBV5-6, the J call TRBJ2-3; 9 bases align to TRBD2. V shed 0 bases and J 4 bases; nucleotides not matched to a gene: 9. The CDR3 runs to 17 residues. The germline gives CDR1 SGHDT, CDR2 YYEEEE. In nucleotides, the CDR3 is TGTGCCAGCAGCTTGGTGCTTAGCGGGGGTTTGTCAGATACGCAGTATTTT. As protein: CASSLVLSGGLSDTQYF.

The chain recombines TRBV30 with TRBJ2-7; 8 bases are shared with TRBD2. V was clipped by 3 bases and J by 2 bases; unmatched bases: 0. The CDR3 has 12 amino acids. Germline V gives CDR1 GTSNPN, CDR2 SVGIG (reference sequence). This chain's CDR3 is CAWSGRAYEQYF. CDR3 DNA: TGTGCCTGGAGCGGGAGGGCCTACGAGCAGTACTTC.

The V and J genes are TRBV30 and TRBJ2-3, with D possibly being TRBD2 (5 bases). The length of the CDR3 is 13 residues. The germline CDR1 and CDR2 sequences are GTSNPN and SVGIG (reference sequence). V was cut by 8 bases and J by 1 base, with 13 bases left in between. CDR3 in DNA: TGTGCCCGCGGCCCCGGGGGCACAGATACGCAGTATTTT. As protein: CARGPGGTDTQYF.

The gene calls are TRBV7-9 and TRBJ1-2; 10 nucleotides agree with TRBD1. V was pared by 1 base and J by 7 bases, with 3 bases of the junction left unmatched. The CDR3 is 14 amino acids. Germline CDR1 and CDR2: SEHNR and FQNEAQ (reference sequence). The CDR3 reads CASSLGTGGIGYTF. The CDR3, as DNA: TGTGCCAGCAGCTTAGGGACAGGGGGAATTGGCTACACCTTC. Drawing the rest from reference TRBV7-9 and TRBJ1-2, the complete variable domain is DTGVSQNPRHKITKRGQNVTFRCDPISEHNRLYWYRQTLGQGPEFLTYFQNEAQLEKSRLLSDRFSAERPKGSFSTLEIQRTEQGDSAMYLCASSLGTGGIGYTFGSGTRLTVV.

The CDR3 DNA sequence: TGTGCCAGCAGCCTAGCAGAATATGGCTACACCTTC. It codes for CASSLAEYGYTF. V is TRBV3-1 (or the pseudogene TRBV3-2) and J is TRBJ1-2; D not certain. V shed 4 bases and J shed 5 bases, with 8 bases lying between them. Germline CDR1 and CDR2: LGHDT and YNNKEL (reference sequence). The CDR3 covers 12 residues.

The genes are TRBV7-3 and TRBJ2-3; 8 nucleotides agree with TRBD1. The junction had 9 bases not matched to a gene; V was cut back by 2 bases and J by 2 bases. The CDR3 has 17 residues. Per the germline V gene, CDR1 is SGHTA and CDR2 is FQGTGA. This CDR3 is CASSLEAGGAFTDTQYF. CDR3 nucleotide sequence: TGTGCCAGCAGCTTAGAGGCAGGGGGCGCTTTCACAGATACGCAGTATTTT.

J is TRBJ1-2 and V is TRBV9, with D perhaps matching TRBD1 (5 bases). The CDR3 contains 11 residues. The germline gives CDR1 SGDLS, CDR2 YYNGEE. Between the trimmed V and J ends, which lost 7 bases and 6 bases, there was a span of 10 bases. The chain's CDR3 is CASWGKDGYTF. The CDR3 coding sequence is TGTGCCAGCTGGGGGAAGGATGGCTACACCTTC.

DNA for the CDR3: TGCGCCAGCAGCTTGGTCGGGGCTCAGGAGCTGTTTTTT. It codes for CASSLVGAQELFF. This chain connects TRBV5-1 to TRBJ2-2; D tentatively reads TRBD1 or TRBD2 (5 bases each). Per the germline V gene, CDR1 is SGHRS and CDR2 is YFSETQ. The CDR3 consists of 13 residues. Trimming stripped 0 bases from V and 10 bases from J, with 10 bases between.

This clone was observed a single time. The chain uses TRBV11-3 and TRBJ1-2; D gene unclear. Trimming left V 4 bases short and J 1 base short, with 13 bases between. This CDR3 region has 15 residues. Germline V lookup: CDR1 SGHNT, CDR2 YENEEA. The CDR3 protein is CASSSGSGSNYGYTF. CDR3 bases: TGTGCCAGCAGCTCGGGGTCCGGGAGTAACTATGGCTACACCTTC.

The DNA for the CDR3 is TGCGCCAGCAGCCAAGGGACAGGGAATGGCTACACCTTC. It translates to CASSQGTGNGYTF. The V and J genes are TRBV4-1 and TRBJ1-2; 8 positions agree with TRBD1. CDR1 is MGHRA and CDR2 is YSYEKL in the germline V gene. This CDR3 region has 13 residues. The trim removed 1 base at V and 6 bases at J, leaving 1 base unmatched.

This clone has only a few counts. This chain connects TRBV3-1 (or the pseudogene TRBV3-2) to TRBJ1-2, with a tentative D call TRBD1 (5 bases). The CDR3 contains 13 residues. V shed 4 bases and J shed 4 bases, with 10 bases lying between them. The germline V gene encodes CDR1 LGHDT and CDR2 YNNKEL (reference sequence). The CDR3 coding sequence is TGTGCCAGCAGCCGGGACGGCGTCTATGGCTACACCTTC. Its translation is CASSRDGVYGYTF.

The chain employs TRBV4-2 and TRBJ1-3; no definite D call. Germline assignment: CDR1 LGHNA and CDR2 YNFKEQ. The CDR3 spans 15 residues. V lost 4 bases and J 2 bases, leaving 12 bases between the germline ends. CDR3 protein: CASSPDMETGNTIYF. Here the CDR3 DNA reads TGTGCCAGCAGCCCCGATATGGAAACTGGAAACACCATATATTTT.

The sample holds one count of this clone. The CDR3 bases are TGTGCCAGCAGCGTAGCGGGGGGAAACACCGGGGAGCTGTTTTTT. It specifies CASSVAGGNTGELFF. The chain links TRBV9 to TRBJ2-2; 7 bases are shared with TRBD2. The CDR3 consists of 15 residues. Looked up from germline, CDR1 is SGDLS and CDR2 is YYNGEE. Germline trimming cut 0 bases from V and 2 bases from J; bases unmatched to any gene: 1.

This clone was found a few times. The V and J genes are TRBV7-9 and TRBJ1-6, with 7 bases fitting TRBD1. Per germline, CDR1 SEHNR and CDR2 FQNEAQ (reference sequence). This CDR3 contains 14 residues. Unmatched junction bases numbered 7, after V lost 5 bases and J lost 9 bases. The CDR3, as DNA: TGTGCCAGCAGCCCCTGGCAGGGGGTTTCACCCCTCCACTTT. Translating gives CASSPWQGVSPLHF.

In its sample, this clone was seen once. V is TRBV7-9 and J is TRBJ1-6, with 9 bases matching TRBD1. This CDR3 is built from 18 residues. Germline V lookup: CDR1 SEHNR, CDR2 FQNEAQ (reference sequence). After removal of 5 bases from V and 6 bases from J, the junction contained 14 bases not matched to a gene. The CDR3 nucleotides are TGTGCCAGCAGCCAGAGAACGATGACAGGGGGGCCTAATTCACCCCTCCACTTT. As protein: CASSQRTMTGGPNSPLHF.

The chain joins TRBV11-3 to TRBJ2-7, with TRBD1 matching 9 bases. The CDR3 length is 14 residues. Germline CDR1 SGHNT, CDR2 YENEEA. With V trimmed by 4 bases and J by 3 bases, 4 bases remained unmatched. CDR3 sequence reads: CASSSWTGDYEQYF. The DNA of the CDR3 is TGTGCCAGCAGCTCCTGGACAGGGGACTACGAGCAGTACTTC.

The V and J genes are TRBV3-1 (or the pseudogene TRBV3-2) and TRBJ2-1; 13 positions match TRBD2. CDR1 and CDR2 from the germline V gene are LGHDT and YNNKEL (reference sequence). The CDR3 is made up of 18 amino acids. With V trimmed by 3 bases and J by 8 bases, 13 bases remained unmatched. The CDR3 DNA reads TGTGCCAGCAGCCAGGACACGACTAGCGGGAGGCCCGGGGATGAGCAGTTCTTC. Its translation: CASSQDTTSGRPGDEQFF.